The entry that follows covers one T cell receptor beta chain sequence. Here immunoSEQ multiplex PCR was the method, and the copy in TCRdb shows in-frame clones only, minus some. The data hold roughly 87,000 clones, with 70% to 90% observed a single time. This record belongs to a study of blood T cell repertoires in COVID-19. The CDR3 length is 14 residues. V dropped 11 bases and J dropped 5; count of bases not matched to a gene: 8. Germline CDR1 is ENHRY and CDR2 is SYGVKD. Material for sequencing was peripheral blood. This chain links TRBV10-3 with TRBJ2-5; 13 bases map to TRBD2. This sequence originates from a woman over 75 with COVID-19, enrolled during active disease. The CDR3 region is CAVTSGGGSETQYF. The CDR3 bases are TGTGCCGTCACTAGCGGGGGGGGGTCGGAGACCCAGTACTTC.